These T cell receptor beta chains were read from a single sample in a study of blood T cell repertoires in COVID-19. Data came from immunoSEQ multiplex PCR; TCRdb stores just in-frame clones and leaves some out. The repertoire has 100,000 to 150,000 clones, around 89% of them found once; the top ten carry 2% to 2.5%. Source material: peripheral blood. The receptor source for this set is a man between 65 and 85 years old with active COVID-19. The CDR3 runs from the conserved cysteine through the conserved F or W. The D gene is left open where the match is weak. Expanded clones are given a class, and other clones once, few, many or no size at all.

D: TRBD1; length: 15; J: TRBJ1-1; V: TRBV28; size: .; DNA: TGTGCCAGCAGTTCCTACGGGACAGGGGCGTCTGAAGCTTTCTTT; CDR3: CASSSYGTGASEAFF
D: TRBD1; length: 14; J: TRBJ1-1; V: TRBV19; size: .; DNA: TGTGCCAGTAGACCCGGACAGGGACGGACTGAAGCTTTCTTT; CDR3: CASRPGQGRTEAFF
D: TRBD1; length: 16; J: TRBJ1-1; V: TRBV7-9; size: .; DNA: TGTGCCAGCAGCTTAGGGGCAGGGGGCGGGGGCACTGAAGCTTTCTTT; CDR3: CASSLGAGGGGTEAFF
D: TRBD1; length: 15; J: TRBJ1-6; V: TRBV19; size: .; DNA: TGTGCCAGTAGTCCTCCGACGACAGGGAATTCACCCCTCCACTTT; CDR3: CASSPPTTGNSPLHF
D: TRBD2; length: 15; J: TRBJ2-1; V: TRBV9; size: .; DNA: TGTGCCAGCAGCGTAGGGCGGGAGAGGGGCAATGAGCAGTTCTTC; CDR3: CASSVGRERGNEQFF
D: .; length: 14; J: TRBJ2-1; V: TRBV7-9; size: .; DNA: TGTGCCAGCAGCGCACGGACAGTCTACAATGAGCAGTTCTTC; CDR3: CASSARTVYNEQFF
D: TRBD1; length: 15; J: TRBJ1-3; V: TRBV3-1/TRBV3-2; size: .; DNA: TGTGCCAGCAGTCAGACAGGGAGGTCAGGAAACACCATATATTTT; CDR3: CASSQTGRSGNTIYF
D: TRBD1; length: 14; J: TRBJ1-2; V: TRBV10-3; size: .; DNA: TGTGCCATCGCGTCCGGGACAGGATTCTATGGCTACACCTTC; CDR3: CAIASGTGFYGYTF
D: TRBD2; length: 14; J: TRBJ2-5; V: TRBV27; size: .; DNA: TGTGCCAGCAGGACTAGCGGGAGGCGTGGGACCCAGTACTTC; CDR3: CASRTSGRRGTQYF
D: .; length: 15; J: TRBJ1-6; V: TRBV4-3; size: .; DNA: TGCGCCAGCAGCCAAGATCGAGGGCGAAATTCACCCCTCCACTTT; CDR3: CASSQDRGRNSPLHF
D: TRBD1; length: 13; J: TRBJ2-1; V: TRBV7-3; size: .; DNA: TGTGCCAGCAGCCCAACAGGGACAGGGAATCCGTTCTTC; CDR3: CASSPTGTGNPFF
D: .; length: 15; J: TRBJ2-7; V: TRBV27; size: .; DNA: TGTGCCAGCAGACACCCTCTAGGCTCCTCCTACGAGCAGTACTTC; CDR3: CASRHPLGSSYEQYF
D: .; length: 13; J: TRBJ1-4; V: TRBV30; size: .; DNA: TGTGCCTGGAGCGGCAGGGTTAGCGAAAAACTGTTTTTT; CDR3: CAWSGRVSEKLFF
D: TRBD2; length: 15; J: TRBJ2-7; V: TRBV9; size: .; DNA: TGTGCCAGCAGCAAAAGCGGGGGGAGCTCCTACGAGCAGTACTTC; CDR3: CASSKSGGSSYEQYF
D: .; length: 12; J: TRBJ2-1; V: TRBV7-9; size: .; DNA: TGTGCCAGCAGCGTACTAGCTTCTGAGCAGTTCTTC; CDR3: CASSVLASEQFF
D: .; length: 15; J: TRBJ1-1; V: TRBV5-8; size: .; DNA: TGTGCCAGCAGCTTGGCCTCTGCAGGGGAGGGTGAAGCTTTCTTT; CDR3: CASSLASAGEGEAFF
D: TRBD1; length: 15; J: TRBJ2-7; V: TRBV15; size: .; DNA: TGTGCCACCAGTCCGACCGGACAGGGGGCGGACGAGCAGTACTTC; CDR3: CATSPTGQGADEQYF
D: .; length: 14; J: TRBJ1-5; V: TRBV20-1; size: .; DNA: TGCAGTGCTAGTATTTCAGGGGCTAATCAGCCCCAGCATTTT; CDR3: CSASISGANQPQHF
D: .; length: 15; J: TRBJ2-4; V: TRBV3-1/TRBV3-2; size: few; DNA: TGTGCCAGCAGCCAAGGGAGGGGTACACGACCGACTCAGTACTTC; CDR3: CASSQGRGTRPTQYF
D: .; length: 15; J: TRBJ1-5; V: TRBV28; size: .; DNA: TGTGCCAGCGGGGGCAGGACTTATAGCAATCAGCCCCAGCATTTT; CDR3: CASGGRTYSNQPQHF
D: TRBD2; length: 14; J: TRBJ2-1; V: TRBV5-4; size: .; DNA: TGTGCCAGCAGCCCCGGGACTAAATACAATGAGCAGTTCTTC; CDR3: CASSPGTKYNEQFF
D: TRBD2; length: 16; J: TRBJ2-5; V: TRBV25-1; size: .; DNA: TGTGCCAGCAGTGATTGGGGGGGAGTTCTTCGTGAGACCCAGTACTTC; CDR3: CASSDWGGVLRETQYF
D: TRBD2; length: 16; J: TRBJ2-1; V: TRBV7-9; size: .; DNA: TGTGCCAGCAGCTTAACCGGGACTAGCGGGAGTAAAAAGCAGTTCTTC; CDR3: CASSLTGTSGSKKQFF
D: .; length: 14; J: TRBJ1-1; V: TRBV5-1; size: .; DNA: TGCGCCAGCAGCCTACACGGGCGGGACACTGAAGCTTTCTTT; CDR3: CASSLHGRDTEAFF
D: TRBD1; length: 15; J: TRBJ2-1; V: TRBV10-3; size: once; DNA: TGTGCCATCAGGTCCGGGACAGACTATATCAATGAGCAGTTCTTC; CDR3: CAIRSGTDYINEQFF
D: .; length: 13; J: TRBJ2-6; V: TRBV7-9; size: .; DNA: TGTGCCAGCAGCCCTTCTGGGGCCAACGTCCTGACTTTC; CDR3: CASSPSGANVLTF
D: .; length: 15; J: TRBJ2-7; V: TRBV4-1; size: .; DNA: TGCGCCAGCAGCCAAACGCGATTCGGCTCCTACGAGCAGTACTTC; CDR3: CASSQTRFGSYEQYF
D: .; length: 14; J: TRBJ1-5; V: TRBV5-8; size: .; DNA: TGTGCCAGCAGCTTGGGGCTTAAAGAACAGCCCCAGCATTTT; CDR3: CASSLGLKEQPQHF
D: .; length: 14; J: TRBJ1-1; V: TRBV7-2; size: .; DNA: TGTGCCAGCAGCTTTGGACGGGGGAACACTGAAGCTTTCTTT; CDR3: CASSFGRGNTEAFF
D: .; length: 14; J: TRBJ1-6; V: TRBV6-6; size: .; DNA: TGTGCCAGCAGTTACTTCAGGAATAATTCACCCCTCCACTTT; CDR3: CASSYFRNNSPLHF
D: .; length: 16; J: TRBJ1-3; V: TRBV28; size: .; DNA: TGTGCCAGCAGTTTTCGGGGACATCTAGTTGGAAACACCATATATTTT; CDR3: CASSFRGHLVGNTIYF
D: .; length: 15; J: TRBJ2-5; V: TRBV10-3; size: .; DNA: TGTGCCATCAGTGAGTCGAAGTCCGGCCAAGAGACCCAGTACTTC; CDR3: CAISESKSGQETQYF
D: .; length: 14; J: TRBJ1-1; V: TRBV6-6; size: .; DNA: TGTGCCAGCAGTTACGCCCAGGGAAACACTGAAGCTTTCTTT; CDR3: CASSYAQGNTEAFF
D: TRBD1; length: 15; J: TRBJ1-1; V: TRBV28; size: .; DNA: TGTGCCAGCCTTCGGGACAGGGGCCGGAACACTGAAGCTTTCTTT; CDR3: CASLRDRGRNTEAFF
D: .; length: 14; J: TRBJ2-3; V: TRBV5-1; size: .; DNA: TGCGCCAGCAGCTCATCTACGGGGACAGATACGCAGTATTTT; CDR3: CASSSSTGTDTQYF
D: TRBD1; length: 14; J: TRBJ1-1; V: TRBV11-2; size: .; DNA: TGTGCCAGCAGCGGTACAGGGGGCGGGACTGAAGCTTTCTTT; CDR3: CASSGTGGGTEAFF
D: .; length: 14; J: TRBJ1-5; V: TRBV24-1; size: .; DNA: TGTGCCACCGGGCCGGGGACACACAATCAGCCCCAGCATTTT; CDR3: CATGPGTHNQPQHF
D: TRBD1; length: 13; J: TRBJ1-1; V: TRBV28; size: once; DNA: TGTGCCAGCAGTTTGGACAGGCTGACTGAAGCTTTCTTT; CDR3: CASSLDRLTEAFF
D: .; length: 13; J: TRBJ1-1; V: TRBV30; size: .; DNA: TGTGCCTGGATTAGTTCAGGGAACACTGAAGCTTTCTTT; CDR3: CAWISSGNTEAFF
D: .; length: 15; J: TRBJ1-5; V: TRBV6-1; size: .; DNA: TGTGCCAGCAGTGACGAGCCCAGGGTAGGACAGCCCCAGCATTTT; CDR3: CASSDEPRVGQPQHF
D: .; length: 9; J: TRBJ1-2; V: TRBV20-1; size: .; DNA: TGCAGCCCGGGGGGGGGCTACACCTTC; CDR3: CSPGGGYTF
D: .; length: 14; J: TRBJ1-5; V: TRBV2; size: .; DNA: TGTGCCAGCAAACGTTCTGAGGGCAATCAGCCCCAGCATTTT; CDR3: CASKRSEGNQPQHF
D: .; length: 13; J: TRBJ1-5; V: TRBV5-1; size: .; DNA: TGCGCCAGCAGCTTGGGAGAAAATCAGCCCCAGCATTTT; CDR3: CASSLGENQPQHF